This is a list of T cell receptor beta chains from one sample in a study of cytomegalovirus exposure and HLA in healthy donors. Clones were read by immunoSEQ multiplex PCR, and TCRdb kept only the in-frame ones, dropping some. The sample carries nearly 80,000 clones, 60% to 80% recorded once. Source material: PBMCs. The receptors originated from a woman between 40 and 50 years old in good health and CMV-seropositive. Both conserved end residues are part of each CDR3. The D gene is left open where the match is weak. Clone size is not always given. Where it is, it says once, few, many or a class for expanded clones.

j_gene,v_gene,abundance,d_gene,len,CDR3aa,CDR3nt
TRBJ2-2,TRBV7-2,.,TRBD1,15,CASSSPGTGSGELFF,TGTGCCAGCAGCAGTCCCGGGACAGGGTCCGGGGAGCTGTTTTTT
TRBJ1-1,TRBV18,.,.,13,CASSLGQNTEAFF,TGTGCCAGCTCACTGGGGCAGAACACTGAAGCTTTCTTT
TRBJ1-5,TRBV4-2,.,.,17,CASSQDLGGNLNQPQHF,TGTGCCAGCAGCCAAGATCTGGGGGGAAATCTTAATCAGCCCCAGCATTTT
TRBJ2-5,TRBV5-6,.,TRBD2,17,CASTPWEGLAGQETQYF,TGTGCCAGCACCCCTTGGGAGGGACTAGCGGGACAAGAGACCCAGTACTTC
TRBJ2-3,TRBV28,.,.,19,CASSLIPGAITSSTDTQYF,TGTGCCAGCAGTTTAATCCCAGGGGCCATTACCTCTAGCACAGATACGCAGTATTTT
TRBJ2-5,TRBV4-2,.,TRBD2,15,CASSLTSGNQETQYF,TGTGCCAGCAGCCTTACTAGCGGCAACCAAGAGACCCAGTACTTC
TRBJ2-4,TRBV15,.,TRBD1,18,CATSRGLPILTGKDIQYF,TGTGCCACCAGCAGAGGCCTCCCGATTCTGACAGGGAAGGACATTCAGTACTTC
TRBJ2-7,TRBV28,.,.,16,CASSLSWATNNYEQYF,TGTGCCAGCAGTTTATCGTGGGCGACTAACAACTACGAGCAGTACTTC
TRBJ1-2,TRBV19,.,TRBD1,14,CASSINGQGGGYTF,TGTGCCAGTAGTATAAATGGACAGGGTGGTGGCTACACCTTC
TRBJ1-2,TRBV28,few,.,14,CASSLLQGPSGYTF,TGTGCCAGCAGTTTATTACAGGGACCTAGTGGCTACACCTTC
TRBJ2-2,TRBV30,.,.,14,CAWESGTNTGELFF,TGTGCCTGGGAATCCGGGACGAACACCGGGGAGCTGTTTTTT
TRBJ2-3,TRBV27,.,.,15,CASSLSRGSTDTQYF,TGTGCCAGCAGTTTATCAAGGGGGAGCACAGATACGCAGTATTTT
TRBJ2-1,TRBV15,.,TRBD2,16,CATSRGTSGSRNEQFF,TGTGCCACCAGCAGAGGGACTAGCGGGAGTAGGAATGAGCAGTTCTTC
TRBJ1-1,TRBV29-1,.,.,13,CSVKWGGITEAFF,TGCAGCGTTAAGTGGGGAGGAATCACTGAAGCTTTCTTT
TRBJ1-2,TRBV30,.,TRBD1,15,CAWSGGTASGYGYTF,TGTGCCTGGAGTGGAGGGACAGCTTCGGGCTATGGCTACACCTTC
TRBJ1-2,TRBV5-1,.,TRBD1,14,CASSPDRGVNGYTF,TGCGCCAGCAGCCCGGACAGGGGTGTAAATGGCTACACCTTC
TRBJ2-5,TRBV4-1,.,.,13,CASSRGVVETQYF,TGCGCCAGCAGCCGAGGAGTTGTCGAGACCCAGTACTTC
TRBJ2-1,TRBV25-1,.,.,15,CASSEIRWGSSEQFF,TGTGCCAGCAGTGAAATAAGGTGGGGATCTAGCGAGCAGTTCTTC
TRBJ1-1,TRBV18,.,.,13,CASSQGQNTEAFF,TGTGCCAGCTCACAGGGACAGAACACTGAAGCTTTCTTT
TRBJ1-6,TRBV19,.,.,15,CASSPQPVGYSPLHF,TGTGCCAGTAGTCCGCAACCAGTGGGCTATTCACCCCTCCACTTT
TRBJ1-2,TRBV2,.,.,14,CASSEQSTNYGYTF,TGTGCCAGCAGTGAACAATCTACTAACTATGGCTACACCTTC
TRBJ1-4,TRBV6-5,.,.,14,CASSDQGFNEKLFF,TGTGCCAGCAGTGATCAGGGCTTTAATGAAAAACTGTTTTTT
TRBJ1-4,TRBV6-1,.,.,13,CATSRATNEKLFF,TGTGCCACCTCGCGTGCAACTAATGAAAAACTGTTTTTT
TRBJ1-1,TRBV14,.,TRBD1,15,CASSLRTGMNTEAFF,TGTGCCAGCAGCCTCCGGACAGGGATGAACACTGAAGCTTTCTTT